These T cell receptor beta chains were read from a single sample in a study of blood T cell repertoires in COVID-19. TCRdb's copy holds only in-frame clones and misses some; the assay was immunoSEQ multiplex PCR. The sample includes about 250,000 clones, about 82% of them seen just once. Sample: PBMCs or T cells enriched from blood (not recorded which). The receptor set was obtained from a woman between 50 and 59 years old with acute COVID-19. The CDR3 runs from the conserved cysteine through the conserved F or W. D genes are given only for firm matches. Size tells how often a clone was seen (once, few, many) or the class of an expanded clone, and some rows leave it out.

CDR3 length	V gene	J gene	D gene	clone size	CDR3 protein	CDR3 DNA
15	TRBV5-6	TRBJ2-3	TRBD2	-	CASSSGLAETDTQYF	TGTGCCAGCAGCTCCGGACTAGCCGAGACAGATACGCAGTATTTT
13	TRBV2	TRBJ1-5	-	-	CASRGDSVQPQHF	TGTGCCAGCAGGGGAGATTCCGTTCAGCCCCAGCATTTT
17	TRBV5-6	TRBJ2-2	TRBD2	-	CASSFTSGGPGAGELFF	TGTGCCAGCAGCTTCACTAGCGGGGGGCCTGGGGCCGGGGAGCTGTTTTTT
15	TRBV11-2	TRBJ2-3	-	-	CASSLVSVSTDTQYF	TGTGCCAGCAGCTTAGTGAGTGTCAGCACAGATACGCAGTATTTT
15	TRBV12-5	TRBJ1-1	-	-	CASGLARPQDTEAFF	TGTGCTAGTGGTTTGGCCAGACCACAGGACACTGAAGCTTTCTTT
17	TRBV7-2	TRBJ1-1	TRBD1	-	CASSLSYGDRADTEAFF	TGTGCCAGCAGCCTGTCATACGGGGACAGGGCCGACACTGAAGCTTTCTTT
14	TRBV9	TRBJ1-2	TRBD1	-	CASSEPGTGGGYTF	TGTGCCAGCAGCGAGCCCGGGACAGGAGGCGGCTACACCTTC
14	TRBV30	TRBJ1-2	-	-	CAWSPPGVHYGYTF	TGTGCCTGGAGTCCGCCAGGGGTTCACTATGGCTACACCTTC
15	TRBV7-9	TRBJ1-6	-	-	CASSLGRDYNSPLHF	TGTGCCAGCAGCTTAGGCCGGGACTATAATTCACCCCTCCACTTT
14	TRBV4-2	TRBJ2-2	-	-	CASSQEIQGPELFF	TGTGCCAGCAGCCAAGAAATCCAGGGCCCGGAGCTGTTTTTT
13	TRBV3-1/TRBV3-2	TRBJ2-2	-	few	CASSHPSTGELFF	TGTGCCAGCAGCCACCCTTCTACCGGGGAGCTGTTTTTT
14	TRBV6-5	TRBJ1-5	-	-	CATEKEGWSQPQHF	TGTGCCACCGAAAAGGAGGGATGGAGTCAGCCCCAGCATTTT
14	TRBV2	TRBJ2-3	-	-	CASRAGVQTDTQYF	TGTGCCAGCAGAGCCGGGGTTCAAACAGATACGCAGTATTTT
16	TRBV9	TRBJ1-3	-	once	CASSVGLQASGNTIYF	TGTGCCAGCAGCGTAGGGCTGCAGGCCTCTGGAAACACCATATATTTT
16	TRBV7-2	TRBJ1-1	-	-	CASSLASTGLNTEAFF	TGTGCCAGCAGCTTAGCGAGCACAGGACTGAACACTGAAGCTTTCTTT
12	TRBV7-2	TRBJ2-3	TRBD2	-	CASSLTAGGHFF	TGTGCCAGCAGCTTAACAGCGGGGGGGCATTTTTTT
16	TRBV7-9	TRBJ2-7	-	-	CASSPSGVGHSYEQYF	TGTGCCAGCAGTCCGAGCGGGGTGGGACACTCCTACGAGCAGTACTTC
13	TRBV30	TRBJ1-3	TRBD1	once	CAWSPGGLNTIYF	TGTGCCTGGAGTCCAGGGGGCCTAAACACCATATATTTT
15	TRBV9	TRBJ2-3	TRBD2	-	CASSVLAGRTDTQYF	TGTGCCAGCAGCGTTTTAGCGGGGCGCACAGATACGCAGTATTTT
14	TRBV3-1/TRBV3-2	TRBJ1-5	-	-	CASSQGGLGGPQHF	TGTGCCAGCAGCCAAGGAGGTCTAGGGGGGCCCCAGCATTTT
14	TRBV7-8	TRBJ1-1	TRBD1	-	CASSKTGGHLGAFF	TGTGCCAGCAGCAAGACAGGGGGTCATCTGGGCGCTTTCTTT
16	TRBV15	TRBJ2-5	TRBD1	few	CATSRDGTDGQETQYF	TGTGCCACCAGCAGAGATGGGACAGACGGCCAAGAGACCCAGTACTTC
16	TRBV18	TRBJ1-1	TRBD1	-	CASSPQGQQGTTEAFF	TGTGCCAGCTCACCACAGGGACAGCAGGGGACCACTGAAGCTTTCTTT
14	TRBV11-3	TRBJ2-7	-	-	CASSLADSSYEQYF	TGTGCCAGCAGCTTGGCAGACAGCTCCTACGAGCAGTACTTC